This is a list of T cell receptor beta chains from one sample in a study of blood T cell repertoires in COVID-19. The assay was immunoSEQ multiplex PCR, and TCRdb's table has in-frame clones only and misses some. The table records 390,000 or so clones, roughly nine tenths of them present only once. Sequencing input: PBMCs or T cells enriched from blood (not recorded which). The receptor set was obtained from a man aged 18 to 29 who had recovered from COVID-19. Each CDR3 is given with its conserved first and last residue. Each record gives: D gene, clone size, J gene, V gene, CDR3 DNA, CDR3 protein. The D gene is left open where the match is weak. Clone sizes are given selectively: once, few, many, or a class where the clone is expanded.

D: TRBD2
size: NA
J: TRBJ2-3
V: TRBV19
DNA: TGTGCCAGTAGTTTTGGAGCGGGGGGACTCACAGATACGCAGTATTTT
CDR3: CASSFGAGGLTDTQYF

D: NA
size: NA
J: TRBJ1-5
V: TRBV12-2
DNA: TGTGCAAGTCGCAATCAACCCGGGAGAACGGGCGGCAATCAGCCCCAGCATTTT
CDR3: CASRNQPGRTGGNQPQHF

D: TRBD1
size: once
J: TRBJ1-2
V: TRBV14
DNA: TGTGCCAGCAGCCAAGCAGAGAGACAGGGAAGAGGCGAAGGCTACACCTTC
CDR3: CASSQAERQGRGEGYTF

D: TRBD2
size: NA
J: TRBJ2-7
V: TRBV28
DNA: TGTGCCAGCAGTCCGACGCGGACTAGCGGGAGGTACGAGCAGTACTTC
CDR3: CASSPTRTSGRYEQYF

D: TRBD1
size: NA
J: TRBJ1-1
V: TRBV5-1
DNA: TGCGCCAGCAGCTTGGCCGGACAGGGGATGGAAGCTTTCTTT
CDR3: CASSLAGQGMEAFF

D: NA
size: NA
J: TRBJ1-2
V: TRBV5-6
DNA: TGTGCCAGCAGCTTGGTGAGCTATGGCTACACCTTC
CDR3: CASSLVSYGYTF

D: NA
size: NA
J: TRBJ2-6
V: TRBV28
DNA: TGTGCCAGCAGTGCCTCCGGGACACTCGCAAACTCTGGGGCCAACGTCCTGACTTTC
CDR3: CASSASGTLANSGANVLTF

D: NA
size: NA
J: TRBJ1-3
V: TRBV5-1
DNA: TGCGCCAGCAGCGTTCAATTACAGCGGAACTCTGGAAACACCATATATTTT
CDR3: CASSVQLQRNSGNTIYF

D: NA
size: NA
J: TRBJ1-4
V: TRBV2
DNA: TGTGCCAGCAGGGTTGCGGGAGGGAGTGGTGAAAAACTGTTTTTT
CDR3: CASRVAGGSGEKLFF

D: TRBD2
size: NA
J: TRBJ2-7
V: TRBV29-1
DNA: TGCAGCGTCCATTCTAGCGGAACCCACTACGAGCAGTACTTC
CDR3: CSVHSSGTHYEQYF

D: TRBD1
size: once
J: TRBJ1-1
V: TRBV9
DNA: TGTGCCAGCAGCGTACCCGGGACAGGGGATGAAGCTTTCTTT
CDR3: CASSVPGTGDEAFF

D: NA
size: NA
J: TRBJ2-7
V: TRBV30
DNA: TGTGCCTACTCCGGTACCGTACATAGGGGGCAGTACTTC
CDR3: CAYSGTVHRGQYF

D: NA
size: NA
J: TRBJ2-7
V: TRBV7-9
DNA: TGTGCCAGCAGTCCGGGACAAGGGACCTCCTACGAGCAGTACTTC
CDR3: CASSPGQGTSYEQYF

D: NA
size: once
J: TRBJ1-4
V: TRBV2
DNA: TGTGCCAGCAGTGACCGCGGACATAATGAAAAACTGTTTTTT
CDR3: CASSDRGHNEKLFF

D: NA
size: NA
J: TRBJ1-2
V: TRBV15
DNA: TGTGCCACCAGCAAACAGGGCCGAGTCTATGGCTACACCTTC
CDR3: CATSKQGRVYGYTF

D: TRBD1
size: NA
J: TRBJ1-4
V: TRBV3-1/TRBV3-2
DNA: TGTGCCAGCAGCCCGGACAGGGGGCATAAACTGTTTTTT
CDR3: CASSPDRGHKLFF

D: NA
size: once
J: TRBJ2-2
V: TRBV7-2
DNA: TGTGCCAGCAGCTTAACCATGACGGGAGGGGAGCTGTTTTTT
CDR3: CASSLTMTGGELFF

D: TRBD2
size: NA
J: TRBJ2-1
V: TRBV11-2
DNA: TGTGCCAGCAGCACACTAACTAGCGGGAGTGCTTCCGTCTTC
CDR3: CASSTLTSGSASVF

D: NA
size: NA
J: TRBJ2-1
V: TRBV11-2
DNA: TGTGCCAGCAGCCCAGGGAACCGCAATGAGCAGTTCTTC
CDR3: CASSPGNRNEQFF

D: TRBD2
size: NA
J: TRBJ2-5
V: TRBV7-7
DNA: TGTGCCAGCAGCTTGAAGGGACTAAAAGAGACCCAGTACTTC
CDR3: CASSLKGLKETQYF

D: NA
size: NA
J: TRBJ2-1
V: TRBV5-1
DNA: TGCGCCAGCAGCTTGTCGGGACAAGCCTACAATGAGCAGTTCTTC
CDR3: CASSLSGQAYNEQFF

D: NA
size: NA
J: TRBJ2-7
V: TRBV29-1
DNA: TGCAGCGTTGGACAGCGAAAAGACTCCTACGAGCAGTACTTC
CDR3: CSVGQRKDSYEQYF

D: TRBD1
size: NA
J: TRBJ2-5
V: TRBV24-1
DNA: TGTGCCACCAGTGAGGGGAAGCAAGGGGGCGCGGGAGAGACCCAGTACTTC
CDR3: CATSEGKQGGAGETQYF

D: NA
size: NA
J: TRBJ1-2
V: TRBV6-5
DNA: TGTGCCAGCAGTTACGCACAGGGAACCTATGGCTACACCTTC
CDR3: CASSYAQGTYGYTF

D: NA
size: once
J: TRBJ1-4
V: TRBV19
DNA: TGTGCCAGTAGGGACTCGGGGGGTATTAATGAAAAACTGTTTTTT
CDR3: CASRDSGGINEKLFF

D: TRBD1
size: once
J: TRBJ2-2
V: TRBV9
DNA: TGTGCCAGCAGAAAATTACAGGGGGAGGCCGGGGAGCTGTTTTTT
CDR3: CASRKLQGEAGELFF

D: TRBD1
size: NA
J: TRBJ1-1
V: TRBV5-1
DNA: TGCGCCAGCAGCCCTACAGGGGTAATGAACACTGAAGCTTTCTTT
CDR3: CASSPTGVMNTEAFF

D: NA
size: NA
J: TRBJ2-1
V: TRBV30
DNA: TGTGCCTGGAGCTTGGCATCAGGGAATGAGCAGTTCTTC
CDR3: CAWSLASGNEQFF

D: NA
size: NA
J: TRBJ2-3
V: TRBV14
DNA: TGTGCCAGCAGCCAACAGACAGTGTCGGCAGATACGCAGTATTTT
CDR3: CASSQQTVSADTQYF

D: NA
size: NA
J: TRBJ1-2
V: TRBV29-1
DNA: TGCAGCGTTGAGTCAGTCTATGGCTACACCTTC
CDR3: CSVESVYGYTF

D: NA
size: NA
J: TRBJ1-1
V: TRBV27
DNA: TGTGCCAGCAGTCAACTCGTGGTGGGGGGGTCTAGTGAAGCTTTCTTT
CDR3: CASSQLVVGGSSEAFF

D: TRBD2
size: once
J: TRBJ2-7
V: TRBV7-9
DNA: TGTGCCAGCAGCTTAAGGCGGGAGTTCTACGAGCAGTACTTC
CDR3: CASSLRREFYEQYF

D: TRBD1
size: NA
J: TRBJ1-5
V: TRBV9
DNA: TGTGCCAGCAGCCACAGGGGAGAGGGTCAGCCCCAGCATTTT
CDR3: CASSHRGEGQPQHF

D: NA
size: NA
J: TRBJ2-2
V: TRBV3-1/TRBV3-2
DNA: TGTGCCAGCAGTCCAAGATCGGAGGGTAGGTCGGACACCGGGGAGCTGTTTTTT
CDR3: CASSPRSEGRSDTGELFF

D: TRBD2
size: NA
J: TRBJ2-3
V: TRBV5-1
DNA: TGCGCCAGCAGCTTGTATCCCGGGGGGGGCACAGATACGCAGTATTTT
CDR3: CASSLYPGGGTDTQYF

D: NA
size: NA
J: TRBJ1-2
V: TRBV6-5
DNA: TGTGCCAGCAGTTATCAGGGTACTCGCGGCTACACCTTC
CDR3: CASSYQGTRGYTF

D: TRBD2
size: NA
J: TRBJ2-7
V: TRBV3-1/TRBV3-2
DNA: TGTGCCAGCAGCCAAGGCCTAGCGGGTAAAAAGTACGAGCAGTACTTC
CDR3: CASSQGLAGKKYEQYF

D: TRBD2
size: NA
J: TRBJ2-1
V: TRBV13
DNA: TGTGCCAGCAGCTTAAGCGGGAGTAACAATGAGCAGTTCTTC
CDR3: CASSLSGSNNEQFF

D: TRBD1
size: NA
J: TRBJ1-2
V: TRBV7-8
DNA: TGTGCCAGCAGCCCGGACAGGGGGCGCGGGGGCTACACCTTC
CDR3: CASSPDRGRGGYTF

D: NA
size: NA
J: TRBJ2-7
V: TRBV2
DNA: TGTGCCAGCAGCCTCTGGCTCTCCTCCTACGAGCAGTACTTC
CDR3: CASSLWLSSYEQYF

D: NA
size: NA
J: TRBJ1-6
V: TRBV9
DNA: TGTGCCAGCAGCGACCAGGGCCAGGCCAATTCACCCCTCCACTTT
CDR3: CASSDQGQANSPLHF

D: NA
size: NA
J: TRBJ2-7
V: TRBV25-1
DNA: TGTGCCAGCAGTGGGCCGGGATCTTCCTACGAGCAGTACTTC
CDR3: CASSGPGSSYEQYF

D: TRBD2
size: NA
J: TRBJ2-2
V: TRBV28
DNA: TGTGCCAGCAGTTCAAGCGGGGCGAACACCGGGGAGCTGTTTTTT
CDR3: CASSSSGANTGELFF

D: TRBD1
size: NA
J: TRBJ2-7
V: TRBV4-2
DNA: TGTGCCAGCAGCCTGACAGGGGGCGTGAACGAGCAGTACTTC
CDR3: CASSLTGGVNEQYF

D: NA
size: NA
J: TRBJ2-7
V: TRBV7-9
DNA: TGTGCCAGCAGCCCCAAGCTCCGTACAGGGCCCTACGAGCAGTACTTC
CDR3: CASSPKLRTGPYEQYF

D: TRBD1
size: NA
J: TRBJ1-2
V: TRBV15
DNA: TGTGCCACCAGCAGAGATCTGGGGACAGTCTATGGCTACACCTTC
CDR3: CATSRDLGTVYGYTF